One sample yielded the 20 T cell receptor beta chains listed below, sequenced in a study of cytomegalovirus exposure and HLA in healthy donors. PCR was performed using 60 Vbeta and 13 Jbeta primers. Libraries were prepared by immunoSEQ multiplex PCR; TCRdb keeps only in-frame clonotypes and omits some of them. The sample records approximately 160,000 clones, roughly 79% being singletons. The specimen sequenced was PBMCs. Receptors originate from a man aged 18 to 29 in good health and CMV-seropositive.

V gene TRBV4-3 combines with J gene TRBJ2-7; maybe TRBD2 (6 bases). The CDR3 contains 16 residues. Germline V gene sequence: CDR1 LGHNA, CDR2 YSLEER. The V end lost 0 bases, the J end lost 3 bases, and 15 bases lay between the germline ends. As DNA, the CDR3 is TGCGCCAGCAGCCAAGATCGCGGCGGGATGATCTACGAGCAGTACTTC. Protein sequence: CASSQDRGGMIYEQYF.

The chain carries TRBV7-2 and TRBJ2-7, with 9 bases matching TRBD2. The CDR3 spans 14 residues. From germline, CDR1 is SGHTA and CDR2 FQGNSA. V lost 3 bases, J lost 3 bases, and 3 bases stayed unmatched. DNA for the CDR3: TGTGCCAGCAGCTTCGGGACTAGCTTCTACGAGCAGTACTTC. Protein: CASSFGTSFYEQYF.

The rearrangement uses TRBV11-2 and TRBJ1-1; D not resolved. The germline CDR1 and CDR2 sequences are SGHAT and FQNNGV. The V and J ends lost 1 base and 6 bases respectively, with 9 bases between them. The CDR3 consists of 13 residues. CDR3 bases: TGTGCCAGCAGCTTAGGTATGCGTGCTGAAGCTTTCTTT. Residues: CASSLGMRAEAFF.

This clone has a handful of counts. CDR3 residues: CASTQSPRNTEAFF. The CDR3 DNA follows: TGTGCCAGCACCCAGTCCCCCCGGAACACTGAAGCTTTCTTT. V usage is TRBV7-9 and J usage is TRBJ1-1, with D hard to call. Between the trimmed V and J ends, which lost 7 bases and 1 base, there was a span of 13 bases. In germline, CDR1 is SEHNR, CDR2 FQNEAQ (reference sequence). The CDR3 sequence is 14 residues long.

The V gene is TRBV15, the J gene TRBJ2-3; TRBD1 is a possible D gene (6 bases). This CDR3 comprises 15 residues. The V gene's germline CDR1 is LNHNV and CDR2 YYDKDF (reference sequence). Trimming shortened V by 1 base and J by 1 base, and 9 bases separated the two germline ends. The CDR3 nucleotides read TGTGCCACCAGCAGAGGACAGGACCGCACAGATACGCAGTATTTT. Protein sequence: CATSRGQDRTDTQYF.

The chain couples TRBV27 to TRBJ2-5; 7 bases map to TRBD2. V shed 5 bases, J shed 2 bases, and the junction held 5 bases outside the gene matches. The CDR3 loop spans 14 amino acids. Germline V gives CDR1 MNHEY, CDR2 SMNVEV (reference sequence). The chain's CDR3 is CASSPEAGQETQYF. CDR3 bases: TGTGCCAGCAGTCCGGAAGCGGGGCAAGAGACCCAGTACTTC.

The sample holds one count of this clone. The rearrangement uses TRBV7-6 and TRBJ2-2; D gene uncertain. Deletions cut 2 bases from V and 4 bases from J, with 5 bases between. The CDR3 extends over 13 amino acids. Germline-derived CDR1 and CDR2 are SGHVS and FNYEAQ. CDR3 coding DNA: TGTGCCAGCAGCTTATCTAGCACCGGGGAGCTGTTTTTT. This encodes CASSLSSTGELFF.

This sequence joins TRBV11-3 and TRBJ2-1, with D possibly being TRBD2 (5 bases). CDR1 is SGHNT and CDR2 is YENEEA in the germline V gene. This CDR3 is 15 amino acids long. The V gene lost 3 bases and the J gene lost 4 bases, with 13 bases spanning the gap. The CDR3 loop is CASSFGSGRYNEQFF. DNA of the CDR3: TGTGCCAGCAGCTTTGGGAGTGGTCGGTACAATGAGCAGTTCTTC.

The V and J genes are TRBV12-5 and TRBJ2-7; D possibly corresponds to TRBD2 (5 bases). Germline V gene sequence: CDR1 LGHNT, CDR2 FRNRAP. V dropped 4 bases and J dropped 5 bases, with 12 bases sitting between them. The CDR3 consists of 13 residues. The CDR3 DNA follows: TGTGCTAGTGGTTCCACTGAGAGGGACGAGCAGTACTTC. The encoded protein is CASGSTERDEQYF.

This chain links TRBV4-3 with TRBJ2-7; the match to TRBD2 covers 7 bases. This CDR3 is 15 amino acids long. With V trimmed by 1 base and J by 10 bases, 13 bases remained unmatched. The germline V gene has CDR1 LGHNA and CDR2 YSLEER. The CDR3 spells CASSQVRAGTYPQYF. CDR3 sequence (DNA): TGCGCCAGCAGCCAAGTAAGAGCGGGGACCTATCCACAGTACTTC.

The V call is TRBV5-1, the J call TRBJ1-2; 8 nucleotides line up with TRBD1. With V trimmed by 2 bases and J by 12 bases, 9 bases remained unmatched. The germline V gene encodes CDR1 SGHRS and CDR2 YFSETQ. The CDR3 sequence is 13 residues long. CDR3 DNA sequence: TGCGCCAGCAGCTTCGGATGGCAGGGGGCCAACACCTTC. Its translation is CASSFGWQGANTF.

The chain carries TRBV6-5 and TRBJ2-7; D is perhaps TRBD1 (5 bases). Trimming removed 2 bases at V and 2 bases at J, with 13 bases between. Germline V gene lookup returns CDR1 MNHEY and CDR2 SVGAGI. The CDR3 runs 15 residues. DNA of the CDR3: TGTGCCAGCAGTTACAGCCCCCGCAGGGCCTACGAGCAGTACTTC. This sequence encodes CASSYSPRRAYEQYF.

To note about this clone: The germline gene is not matched at one end of the junction; a read error may be the cause. This specimen includes other DNA sequences encoding the same CDR3. V is TRBV28 and J is TRBJ2-7; TRBD2 is a possible D gene (5 bases). CDR1 is MDHEN, CDR2 SYDVKM, per germline. This CDR3 is 14 amino acids long. The CDR3 sequence: CASRKGRLPYEQYF. CDR3 DNA: TGTGCCAGCAGAAAGGGCAGACTACCCTACGAACAGTACTTC.

Note on this clone: Without the conserved terminal phenylalanine or tryptophan, this CDR3 likely stems from a read error. The genes are TRBV4-2 and TRBJ1-6, with D possibly being TRBD1 (6 bases). Germline V lookup: CDR1 LGHNA, CDR2 YNFKEQ. This CDR3 spans 15 amino acids. CDR3 sequence: CASRQGGGQDSPLHL. Written as DNA, the CDR3 is TGTGCCAGCAGGCAAGGTGGGGGCCAGGATTCACCCCTCCACCTT.

The chain uses TRBV10-2 and TRBJ1-1, with TRBD1 matching over 10 bases. The V gene end was trimmed by 6 bases and the J gene end by 0 bases; junction bases not matched to a gene: 4. The CDR3 is made up of 15 amino acids. CDR1 WSHSY and CDR2 SAAADI come from the germline V gene. The DNA of the CDR3 is TGCGCCAGCAGCACCGGGACAGGGGTGAACACTGAAGCTTTCTTT. It codes for CASSTGTGVNTEAFF.

The J gene is TRBJ2-3, the V gene TRBV29-1; TRBD2 matches 8 bases. After removal of 4 bases from V and 5 bases from J, the junction contained 14 bases not matched to a gene. The germline V gene has CDR1 SQVTM and CDR2 ANQGSEA. The CDR3 consists of 16 residues. CDR3 sequence reads: CSVVGGLVGGIDTQYF. The CDR3 coding sequence is TGCAGCGTTGTAGGGGGACTAGTGGGGGGTATAGATACGCAGTATTTT.

The V gene is TRBV5-1, the J gene TRBJ1-1; D is ambiguous. V was trimmed by 1 base and J by 0 bases, leaving 7 bases between them. In germline, CDR1 is SGHRS, CDR2 YFSETQ. The length of the CDR3 is 14 residues. CDR3 protein: CASSLWSLNTEAFF. The CDR3 DNA reads as TGCGCCAGCAGCTTGTGGAGCTTGAACACTGAAGCTTTCTTT. Using reference TRBV5-1 and TRBJ1-1 for the parts outside the CDR3, the full variable domain is KAGVTQTPRYLIKTRGQQVTLSCSPISGHRSVSWYQQTPGQGLQFLFEYFSETQRNKGNFPGRFSGRQFSNSRSEMNVSTLELGDSALYLCASSLWSLNTEAFFGQGTRLTVV.

The chain uses TRBV7-6 and TRBJ2-7; D may be TRBD1 (5 bases). Germline CDR1 SGHVS, CDR2 FNYEAQ. V was shortened by 1 base and J by 4 bases, with 8 bases between the two germline ends. This CDR3 is built from 13 residues. DNA of the CDR3: TGTGCCAGCAGCTTAGGAGACAGTTACGAGCAGTACTTC. Its protein product is CASSLGDSYEQYF.

The chain links TRBV4-3 to TRBJ2-1, with 9 nucleotides matching TRBD2. Germline-derived CDR1 and CDR2 are LGHNA and YSLEER. The CDR3 sequence is 16 residues long. J lost 8 bases, V lost 0 bases, and 8 bases had no gene match. CDR3 region: CASSQDYASGNYEQFF. DNA of the CDR3: TGCGCCAGCAGCCAAGATTACGCTAGCGGGAACTATGAGCAGTTCTTC.

The J gene is TRBJ2-7, the V gene TRBV2; 9 nucleotides match TRBD1. The CDR3 loop spans 14 amino acids. CDR1 is SNHLY and CDR2 is FYNNEI in the germline V gene. Losses at the gene ends were 4 bases for V and 4 bases for J; bases not matched to a gene: 5. The CDR3 DNA sequence: TGTGCCAGCAGTGGGGGACAGGGTTCGTACGAGCAGTACTTC. Translation: CASSGGQGSYEQYF.